This TCR beta chain is from a study of T cell repertoires in cytomegalovirus infection. Overall study: Indications of both CMV infection and matching HLA type were provided by public TCR beta signatures.

MiXCR was run by TCRdb on the reads, yielding one entry per CDR3 protein. This repertoire shows just under 550,000 distinct CDR3 sequences, roughly 29% found once; its top ten account for approximately 13%. Germline trimming cut 4 bases from V and 9 bases from J; bases unmatched to any gene: 8. CDR3 length: 16 amino acids. This clonotype was seen many times. The sequence derives from a human donor in good health (CMV status not recorded). Some clones in this sample may be carry-over from other donors' samples. The sample comprised PBMCs. This sequence joins TRBV12-3 or TRBV12-4 and TRBJ2-1; 14 bases are shared with TRBD2. As DNA, the CDR3 is TGTGCCAGCAGTTCAACCGGGACTAGCGGGAGCGGTGAGCAGTTCTTC. It yields the protein CASSSTGTSGSGEQFF.